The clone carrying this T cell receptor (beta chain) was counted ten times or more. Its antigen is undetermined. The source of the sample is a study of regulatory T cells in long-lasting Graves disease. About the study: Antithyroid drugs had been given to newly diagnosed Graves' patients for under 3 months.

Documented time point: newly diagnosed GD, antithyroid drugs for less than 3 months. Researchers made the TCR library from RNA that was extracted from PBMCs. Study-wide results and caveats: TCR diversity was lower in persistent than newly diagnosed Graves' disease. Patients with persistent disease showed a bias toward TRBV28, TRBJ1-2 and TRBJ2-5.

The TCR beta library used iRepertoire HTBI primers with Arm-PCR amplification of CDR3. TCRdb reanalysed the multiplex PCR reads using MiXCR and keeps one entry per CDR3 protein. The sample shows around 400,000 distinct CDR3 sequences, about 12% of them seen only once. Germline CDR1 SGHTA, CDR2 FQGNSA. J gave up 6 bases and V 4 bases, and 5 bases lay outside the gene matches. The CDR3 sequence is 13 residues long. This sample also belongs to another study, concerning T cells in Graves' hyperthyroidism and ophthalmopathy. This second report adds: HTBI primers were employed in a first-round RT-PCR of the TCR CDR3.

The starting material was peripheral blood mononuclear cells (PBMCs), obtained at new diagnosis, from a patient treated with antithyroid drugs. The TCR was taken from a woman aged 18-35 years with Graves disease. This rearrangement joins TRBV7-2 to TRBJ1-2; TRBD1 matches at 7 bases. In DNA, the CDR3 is TGTGCCAGCAGCTCACAGGGGATGGATGGCTACACCTTC. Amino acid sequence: CASSSQGMDGYTF.